The 17 T cell receptor beta chains given below trace back to one sample, sequenced in a study of cytomegalovirus exposure and HLA in healthy donors. It was with 60 Vbeta and 13 Jbeta primers that the PCR ran. This table comes from immunoSEQ multiplex PCR, and its TCRdb copy is limited to in-frame clones, with some not included. The sample shows roughly 200,000 clones, 70% to 90% of them seen only once. Sequenced sample: PBMCs. These receptor sequences come from a woman aged 50 to 60 in good health and CMV-seronegative.

The chain recombines TRBV18 with TRBJ1-1; TRBD1 agrees at 7 bases. The junction had 4 bases not matched to a gene; V was cut back by 5 bases and J by 4 bases. This CDR3 contains 13 residues. Germline values: CDR1 KGHSH, CDR2 LQKENI. The CDR3, as DNA: TGTGCCAGCTCAAACAGGGGTGGCACTGAAGCTTTCTTT. As protein: CASSNRGGTEAFF.

The chain carries TRBV27 and TRBJ1-2, with D unclear. Germline CDR1 reads MNHEY; CDR2 reads SMNVEV (reference sequence). There are 13 residues in the CDR3. V was clipped by 1 base and J by 5 bases, with 8 bases between them. The CDR3 region has the DNA TGTGCCAGCAGTTTATTCCCCCAGTATGGCTACACCTTC. This encodes CASSLFPQYGYTF.

The V and J genes are TRBV4-1 and TRBJ1-3; 10 bases match TRBD1. Trimming took 3 bases from V and 1 from J; bases not matched to a gene: 3. The CDR3 sequence is 16 residues long. Germline V gene data show CDR1 as MGHRA and CDR2 as YSYEKL. The CDR3 reads CASSQAGQGSGNTIYF. The CDR3 bases are TGCGCCAGCAGCCAGGCGGGACAGGGGTCTGGAAACACCATATATTTT.

The chain carries TRBV11-2 and TRBJ2-5, with D hard to call. From germline, CDR1 is SGHAT and CDR2 FQNNGV. The CDR3 length is 14 residues. Trimming removed 5 bases from V and 2 bases from J, with 12 bases in between. Here the CDR3 reads CASSPGPWQETQYF. The CDR3, as DNA: TGTGCCAGCAGCCCAGGCCCATGGCAAGAGACCCAGTACTTC.

The chain is built from TRBV7-9 and TRBJ2-3; 7 bases agree with TRBD1. V dropped 2 bases and J dropped 5; count of bases not matched to a gene: 7. In germline, CDR1 is SEHNR, CDR2 FQNEAQ (reference sequence). The CDR3 has 15 amino acids. CDR3 bases: TGTGCCAGCAGCTTACCGACAGGGAAGTTAGATACGCAGTATTTT. As protein: CASSLPTGKLDTQYF. The complete variable domain, with remaining parts taken from reference TRBV7-9 and TRBJ2-3, reads DTGVSQNPRHKITKRGQNVTFRCDPISEHNRLYWYRQTLGQGPEFLTYFQNEAQLEKSRLLSDRFSAERPKGSFSTLEIQRTEQGDSAMYLCASSLPTGKLDTQYFGPGTRLTVL.

The chain is built from TRBV6-5 and TRBJ2-7; 7 bases are a match to TRBD2. Germline V gene lookup returns CDR1 MNHEY and CDR2 SVGAGI. V shed 8 bases, J shed 5 bases, and the junction held 9 bases outside the gene matches. The CDR3 spans 13 residues. The CDR3 loop reads CASLSGVSDEQYF. The CDR3 DNA reads TGTGCCAGCCTAAGCGGGGTTTCGGACGAGCAGTACTTC.

The sample holds a few counts of this clone. The rearrangement uses TRBV10-3 and TRBJ2-1, with 10 bases identical to TRBD1. Germline V gene sequence: CDR1 ENHRY, CDR2 SYGVKD. CDR3 size: 15 residues. The trim removed 8 bases at V and 4 bases at J, leaving 8 bases unmatched. CDR3 amino acids: CAIGERTGGYNEQFF. CDR3 DNA sequence: TGTGCCATCGGCGAGAGGACAGGGGGATACAATGAGCAGTTCTTC.

This chain uses TRBV7-9 with TRBJ2-7, with a possible D match to TRBD2 (5 bases). Germline V gene sequence: CDR1 SEHNR, CDR2 FQNEAQ (reference sequence). Between the trimmed V and J ends, which lost 5 bases and 5 bases, there was a span of 7 bases. This CDR3 has 11 amino acids. CDR3 coding DNA: TGTGCCAGCAGCGGACTGGACGAGCAGTACTTC. This encodes CASSGLDEQYF.

The chain couples TRBV28 to TRBJ1-1; D is possibly TRBD1 (5 bases). This CDR3 has 14 residues. Trimming pared 6 bases from V and 1 base from J, leaving 12 bases between. Germline V CDR1 and CDR2: MDHEN, SYDVKM. The CDR3 loop is CASSPFRENTEAFF. CDR3 bases: TGTGCCAGCAGCCCGTTCAGGGAGAACACTGAAGCTTTCTTT.

The chain employs TRBV7-8 and TRBJ2-7; 11 bases are shared with TRBD1. The V gene's germline CDR1 is SGHVS and CDR2 FQNEAQ. The CDR3 runs 15 residues. The V segment lost 2 bases and the J segment 3 bases; nucleotides outside the gene matches: 3. CDR3 amino acids: CASSLMGTGGYEQYF. The CDR3 region has the DNA TGTGCCAGCAGCTTAATGGGGACAGGGGGCTACGAGCAGTACTTC. Full variable domain (remainder filled in from reference TRBV7-8 and TRBJ2-7): GAGVSQSPRYKVAKRGQDVALRCDPISGHVSLFWYQQALGQGPEFLTYFQNEAQLDKSGLPSDRFFAERPEGSVSTLKIQRTQQEDSAVYLCASSLMGTGGYEQYFGPGTRLTVT.

V and J are TRBV6-5 and TRBJ1-1, with D maybe TRBD1 (6 bases). Germline CDR1 reads MNHEY; CDR2 reads SVGAGI. The CDR3 sequence is 15 residues long. V was cut by 6 bases and J by 0 bases, with 14 bases left in between. In DNA, the CDR3 is TGTGCCAGCAGGGACAGTCCGTTCATGAACACTGAAGCTTTCTTT. The encoded protein is CASRDSPFMNTEAFF.

The chain has TRBV7-2 and TRBJ2-2; D unclear. Germline V CDR1 and CDR2: SGHTA, FQGNSA. Trimming left V 0 bases short and J 5 bases short, with 4 bases between. The CDR3 contains 13 residues. DNA for the CDR3: TGTGCCAGCAGCTTAGCCCTAACCGGGGAGCTGTTTTTT. Translation: CASSLALTGELFF.

The chain joins TRBV27 to TRBJ1-4; D remains unclear. CDR1 is MNHEY, CDR2 SMNVEV, per germline (reference sequence). CDR3 length equals 13 residues. V was trimmed by 5 bases and J by 8 bases, leaving 12 bases between them. The CDR3 loop is CASSTLFREKLFF. The CDR3 DNA is TGTGCCAGCAGTACCCTTTTTCGGGAAAAACTGTTTTTT.

V is TRBV2 and J is TRBJ2-2; 10 bases are shared with TRBD2. The CDR3 length is 14 residues. The germline V gene has CDR1 SNHLY and CDR2 FYNNEI. V shed 7 bases and J 7 bases; nucleotides not matched to a gene: 6. The CDR3 DNA sequence: TGTGCCAGCAAGGAGCGGGAGGGCAACGGGGAGCTGTTTTTT. Residues: CASKEREGNGELFF.

Details on this clone: Germline and junction disagree at one end, which may indicate a read error. The sample has other DNA sequences that encode this CDR3 too. The chain couples TRBV2 to TRBJ2-7; 7 bases are a match to TRBD1. The CDR3 loop spans 14 amino acids. Germline lookup yields CDR1 SNHLY and CDR2 FYNNEI. CDR3 in amino acids: CASRRPGQSLGIKF. In DNA, the CDR3 is TGTGCCAGCAGGCGGCCGGGACAGTCCCTGGGGATCAAATTC.

This CDR3 is CASALGGLEAFF. The CDR3 DNA sequence: TGTGCTAGTGCCCTGGGGGGGCTTGAAGCTTTCTTT. The V and J genes are TRBV12-5 and TRBJ1-1, with D possibly being TRBD1 (6 bases). Per germline, CDR1 LGHNT and CDR2 FRNRAP. This CDR3 spans 12 amino acids. The V and J ends lost 7 bases and 7 bases respectively, with 13 bases between them.

The rearrangement uses TRBV10-2 and TRBJ2-3, with TRBD1 matching 10 bases. The CDR3 covers 14 residues. Trimming took 6 bases from V and 0 from J; bases not matched to a gene: 0. Per the germline V gene, CDR1 is WSHSY and CDR2 is SAAADI. Here the CDR3 DNA reads TGCGCCAGCAGGGGACAGGGGAGCACAGATACGCAGTATTTT. It specifies CASRGQGSTDTQYF.